This TCR beta chain was found in a study of T-cell memory formation after mild COVID-19. Study observations and caveats: Contracting CD4+ clones sat mainly in CM and EM; CD8+ in EMRA.

With 3 bases removed from V and 5 bases from J, the gap between germline ends came to 8 bases. CDR1 and CDR2 from the germline V gene are SGDLS and YYNGEE. The CDR3 extends over 12 amino acids. After 5'RACE with constant-segment primers, TCR alpha and TCR beta cDNA libraries carrying sample barcodes and UMIs were obtained. TCRdb redid the calling of the 5' RACE reads with MiXCR, one entry per CDR3 protein. The sample holds roughly 300,000 distinct CDR3 sequences; less than 9.5% are singletons and the top ten take less than 25%. As regards this clonotype: Antigen specificity is unknown.

Sequenced: PBMCs or a T cell subset sorted from them (not recorded which). The sequence was collected from a man younger than 30 who had mild COVID-19 (a few samples of this study predate the infection). Cell type and time point are not known. The V gene is TRBV9, the J gene TRBJ1-1; the D is unclear. The CDR3 sequence: CASSDKETEAFF. The CDR3 DNA follows: TGTGCCAGCAGCGATAAAGAGACTGAAGCTTTCTTT.